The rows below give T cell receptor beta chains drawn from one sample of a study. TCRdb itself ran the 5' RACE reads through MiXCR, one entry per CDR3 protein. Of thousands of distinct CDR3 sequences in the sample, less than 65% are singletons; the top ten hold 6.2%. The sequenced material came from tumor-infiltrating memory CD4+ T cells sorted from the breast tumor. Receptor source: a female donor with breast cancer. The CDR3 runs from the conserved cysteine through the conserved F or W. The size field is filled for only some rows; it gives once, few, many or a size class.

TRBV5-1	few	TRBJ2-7	CASSSTGLADTYEQYF
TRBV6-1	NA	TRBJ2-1	CASTGRNEQFF
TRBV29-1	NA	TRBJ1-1	CSVRSGGNTEAFF
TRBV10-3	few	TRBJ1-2	CAISEPSSDRTYGYTF
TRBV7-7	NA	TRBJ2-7	CASSVLAGGEQYF
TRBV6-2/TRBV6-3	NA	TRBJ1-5	CASGNQGNQHF
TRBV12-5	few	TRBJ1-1	CASGLGQTGGNTEAFF
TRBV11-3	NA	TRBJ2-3	CASSAVRGGQYF
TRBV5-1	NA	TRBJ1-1	CASASLDGGTEAFF
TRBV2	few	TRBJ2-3	CASSVYLSTDTQYF
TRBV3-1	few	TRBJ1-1	CASSPLGSDEAFF
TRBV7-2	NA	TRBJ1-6	CASSGQGRTNSPLHF
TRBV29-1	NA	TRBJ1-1	CSVQGASGTEAFF
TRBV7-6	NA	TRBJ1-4	CASSSAGGGNEKLFF
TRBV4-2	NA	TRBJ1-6	CASSQDLRDFVGNSPLHF
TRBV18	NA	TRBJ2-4	CASSPTRLDRGNIQYF
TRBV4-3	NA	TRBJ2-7	CASSPRAYEQYF
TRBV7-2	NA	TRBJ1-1	CASSLGRRAEAFF
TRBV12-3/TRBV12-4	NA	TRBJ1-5	CASTHYVSNQPQHF
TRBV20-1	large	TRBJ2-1	CSARDKTASGGRYNEQFF